This TCR beta chain appears in the sequencing data of a study of high-grade serous ovarian cancer treatment subgroups. Across the whole study: Mean per sample: around 13,000 reads, about 7,000 unique TCR beta rearrangements.

Study conclusions and caveats: Different patients shared almost no repertoire; same-patient tumors shared roughly 0.095 to 0.85.

As regards this clone: Its antigen is not known.

The assay was immunoSEQ multiplex PCR, and TCRdb's table has in-frame clones only and misses some. The sample consists of 1,500 to 2,000 clones, under 85% of them appearing once. Germline-derived CDR1 and CDR2 are MDHEN and SYDVKM. V was clipped by 3 bases and J by 1 base; unmatched bases: 6. This CDR3 contains 15 residues. Tumor samples were obtained before definitive surgery or chemotherapy. Material: tumor tissue. The rearrangement joins TRBV28 to TRBJ2-7; 7 nucleotides match TRBD2. This sequence was found in a human donor with high-grade serous ovarian cancer. The CDR3 sequence is CASSFYRDYSYEQYF. CDR3 in DNA: TGTGCCAGCAGTTTCTACCGGGACTATTCCTACGAGCAGTACTTC. The full variable domain, rest sourced from reference TRBV28 and TRBJ2-7, is DVKVTQSSRYLVKRTGEKVFLECVQDMDHENMFWYRQDPGLGLRLIYFSYDVKMKEKGDIPEGYSVSREKKERFSLILESASTNQTSMYLCASSFYRDYSYEQYFGPGTRLTVT.